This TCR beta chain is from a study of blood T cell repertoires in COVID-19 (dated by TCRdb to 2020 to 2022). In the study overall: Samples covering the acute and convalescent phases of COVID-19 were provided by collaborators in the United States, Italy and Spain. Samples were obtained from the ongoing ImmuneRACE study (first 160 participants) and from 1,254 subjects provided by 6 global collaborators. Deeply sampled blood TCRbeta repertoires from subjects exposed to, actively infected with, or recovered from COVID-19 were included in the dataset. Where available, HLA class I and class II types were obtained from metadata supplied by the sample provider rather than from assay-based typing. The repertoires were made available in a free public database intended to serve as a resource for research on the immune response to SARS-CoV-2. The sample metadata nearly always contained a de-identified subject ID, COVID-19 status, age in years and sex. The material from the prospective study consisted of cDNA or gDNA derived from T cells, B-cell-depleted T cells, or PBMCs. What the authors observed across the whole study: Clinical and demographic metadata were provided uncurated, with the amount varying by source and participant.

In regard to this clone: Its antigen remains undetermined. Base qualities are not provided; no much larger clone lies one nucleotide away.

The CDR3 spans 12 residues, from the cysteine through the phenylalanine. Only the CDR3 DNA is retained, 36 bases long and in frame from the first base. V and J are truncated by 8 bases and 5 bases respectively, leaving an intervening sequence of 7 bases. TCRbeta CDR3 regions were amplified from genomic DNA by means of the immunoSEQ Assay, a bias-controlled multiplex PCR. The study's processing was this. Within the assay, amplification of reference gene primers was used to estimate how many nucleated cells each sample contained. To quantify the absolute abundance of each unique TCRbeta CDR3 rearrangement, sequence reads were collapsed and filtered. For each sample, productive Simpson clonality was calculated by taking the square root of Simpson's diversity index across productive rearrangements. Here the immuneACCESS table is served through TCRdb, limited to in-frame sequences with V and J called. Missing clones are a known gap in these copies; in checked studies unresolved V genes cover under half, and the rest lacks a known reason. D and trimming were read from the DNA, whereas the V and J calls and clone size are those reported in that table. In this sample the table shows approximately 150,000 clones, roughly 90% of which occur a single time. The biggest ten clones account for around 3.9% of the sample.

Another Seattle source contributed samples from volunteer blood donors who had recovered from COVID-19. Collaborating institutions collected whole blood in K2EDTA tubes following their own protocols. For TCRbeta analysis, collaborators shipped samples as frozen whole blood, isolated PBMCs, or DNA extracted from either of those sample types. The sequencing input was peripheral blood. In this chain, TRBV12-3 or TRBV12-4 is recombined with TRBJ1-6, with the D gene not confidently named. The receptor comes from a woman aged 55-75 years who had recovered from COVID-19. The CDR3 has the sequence CASGQHNSPLHF. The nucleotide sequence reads TGTGCCAGCGGGCAGCATAATTCACCCCTCCACTTT.